What follows are 19 T cell receptor beta chains derived from one specimen sequenced in a study of shared clonotypes between healthy human individuals. Clones were sequenced by immunoSEQ multiplex PCR, and TCRdb holds only the in-frame ones, with some missing. The data show around 100,000 clones, approximately 65% seen once. Sample: memory CD8+ T cells sorted from blood. The subset: CD45RO+ cells pooled with CCR7-negative TemRA cells. The receptors come from a woman in her twenties or thirties in good health.

V and J are TRBV5-4 and TRBJ2-5; 10 bases fit TRBD2. Germline loops: CDR1 SGHNT, CDR2 YYREEE (reference sequence). The ends lost 3 bases at V and 4 bases at J; junction bases unmatched: 9. There are 16 residues in the CDR3. DNA for the CDR3: TGTGCCAGCAGCTGGTACCCCAGACTAGCGGGAGAGACCCAGTACTTC. Its translation is CASSWYPRLAGETQYF. The complete variable domain, with remaining parts taken from reference TRBV5-4 and TRBJ2-5, reads ETGVTQSPTHLIKTRGQQVTLRCSSQSGHNTVSWYQQALGQGPQFIFQYYREEENGRGNFPPRFSGLQFPNYSSELNVNALELDDSALYLCASSWYPRLAGETQYFGPGTRLLVL.

This clone was seen a handful of times. This chain connects TRBV10-2 to TRBJ2-1; the D call may be TRBD1 or TRBD2 (5 bases each). Trimming took 0 bases from V and 10 from J, leaving 10 bases between them. Per the germline V gene, CDR1 is WSHSY and CDR2 is SAAADI. CDR3 size: 13 residues. Written as DNA, the CDR3 is TGCGCCAGCAGTGAGTCGAGAAGGGACGAGCAGTTCTTC. Its protein product is CASSESRRDEQFF.

This chain links TRBV6-6 with TRBJ1-1; D ambiguous. The CDR3 is made up of 15 amino acids. CDR1 and CDR2 (germline): MNHNY, SVGAGI (reference sequence). V lost 6 bases and J 3 bases, leaving 17 bases between the germline ends. The CDR3, as DNA: TGTGCCAGCAGAGACGAAAGGGCTTATGACACTGAAGCTTTCTTT. It specifies CASRDERAYDTEAFF.

This sequence joins TRBV27 and TRBJ2-7, with a possible D match to TRBD2 (7 bases). This CDR3 is 16 amino acids long. CDR1 and CDR2 from the germline V gene are MNHEY and SMNVEV (reference sequence). V dropped 4 bases and J dropped 7 bases, with 23 bases sitting between them. The CDR3 protein is CASSSNGVRGGWEQYF. The DNA for the CDR3 is TGTGCCAGCAGTTCTAATGGGGTCAGGGGAGGGTGGGAGCAGTACTTC.

The V call is TRBV19, the J call TRBJ2-1; D might be TRBD1 or TRBD2, each matching 5 bases. The CDR3 contains 16 residues. Germline-derived CDR1 and CDR2 are LNHDA and SQIVND (reference sequence). V lost 0 bases, J lost 6 bases, and 15 bases lay in between. CDR3 sequence (DNA): TGTGCCAGTAGTATAGATGGGGCTAGAGGAGGCAATGAGCAGTTCTTC. The encoded protein is CASSIDGARGGNEQFF.

This chain connects TRBV7-9 to TRBJ2-4, with D hard to call. Germline V CDR1 and CDR2: SEHNR, FQNEAQ (reference sequence). This CDR3 region has 15 residues. Trimming removed 3 bases from V and 0 bases from J, with 9 bases in between. The CDR3 DNA reads as TGTGCCAGCAGCTTCCTCTGGGAAGCCAAAAACATTCAGTACTTC. Its protein is CASSFLWEAKNIQYF.

This chain connects TRBV9 to TRBJ2-1; 11 positions match TRBD2. The length of the CDR3 is 16 residues. The junction had 6 bases not matched to a gene; V was cut back by 0 bases and J by 7 bases. Germline V lookup: CDR1 SGDLS, CDR2 YYNGEE. The CDR3 spells CASSVGTSGSRNEQFF. The CDR3, as DNA: TGTGCCAGCAGCGTAGGCACTAGCGGGAGTAGGAATGAGCAGTTCTTC.

This chain joins TRBV6-4 and TRBJ2-5; 13 positions match TRBD2. The V gene's germline CDR1 is MRHNA and CDR2 SNTAGT. The V gene end was trimmed by 6 bases and the J gene end by 4 bases; junction bases not matched to a gene: 8. This CDR3 has 16 amino acids. CDR3 protein: CASRGTSGILSETQYF. The CDR3, as DNA: TGTGCCAGCAGGGGGACTAGCGGGATATTATCAGAGACCCAGTACTTC.

The chain carries TRBV7-2 and TRBJ2-3; 9 nucleotides align to TRBD2. Looked up from germline, CDR1 is SGHTA and CDR2 is FQGNSA. This CDR3 comprises 14 residues. V shed 1 base and J 10 bases; nucleotides not matched to a gene: 6. CDR3 coding DNA: TGTGCCAGCAGCTTAGAGTCTAGCGGGAACCCGCAGTATTTT. Amino acids: CASSLESSGNPQYF. The variable domain in full, completed from reference TRBV7-2 and TRBJ2-3, reads GAGVSQSPSNKVTEKGKDVELRCDPISGHTALYWYRQSLGQGLEFLIYFQGNSAPDKSGLPSDRFSAERTGGSVSTLTIQRTQQEDSAVYLCASSLESSGNPQYFGPGTRLTVL.

This clone came up once. The chain joins TRBV11-2 to TRBJ2-1; 9 nucleotides match TRBD2. The V gene's germline CDR1 is SGHAT and CDR2 FQNNGV. The CDR3 extends over 18 amino acids. V was clipped by 1 base and J by 5 bases; unmatched bases: 12. CDR3 sequence: CASSLGKARTSVNNEQFF. As DNA, the CDR3 is TGTGCCAGCAGCTTAGGTAAGGCCCGGACTAGCGTAAACAATGAGCAGTTCTTC.

This chain connects TRBV19 to TRBJ2-2, with a weak D call TRBD1 (5 bases). CDR3 length: 17 residues. V lost 3 bases to trimming and J lost 1 base, with 15 bases between them. Germline CDR1 reads LNHDA; CDR2 reads SQIVND (reference sequence). The CDR3 DNA reads as TGTGCCAGTAGTATTACAGGTCGGAGCTTGAACACCGGGGAGCTGTTTTTT. This translates into CASSITGRSLNTGELFF.

This rearrangement joins TRBV11-2 to TRBJ2-7, with D possibly matching TRBD2 (5 bases). Germline V CDR1 and CDR2: SGHAT, FQNNGV. The length of the CDR3 is 14 residues. V shed 7 bases and J shed 0 bases, with 13 bases lying between them. The CDR3 DNA reads as TGTGCCAGCACCCCACAGAGGGACTCCTACGAGCAGTACTTC. The encoded protein is CASTPQRDSYEQYF.

The V call is TRBV9, the J call TRBJ2-5; D might be TRBD2 (5 bases). The CDR3 consists of 18 residues. V lost 0 bases and J 3 bases, leaving 21 bases between the germline ends. CDR1 and CDR2 (germline): SGDLS, YYNGEE. In nucleotides, the CDR3 is TGTGCCAGCAGCGTAGGAATGGACTTGGTTGGAAATAAAGAGACCCAGTACTTC. This encodes CASSVGMDLVGNKETQYF.

This chain joins TRBV4-1 and TRBJ1-1, with a tentative D call TRBD1 (5 bases). The germline V gene encodes CDR1 MGHRA and CDR2 YSYEKL. V was cut by 2 bases and J by 3 bases, with 16 bases left in between. CDR3 length equals 16 residues. CDR3 DNA sequence: TGCGCCAGCAGCCAACGGGTATACAGGATTGACACTGAAGCTTTCTTT. Translated: CASSQRVYRIDTEAFF.

This clone was recorded only once. The CDR3 loop reads CAWSYEGNQPQHF. CDR3 DNA sequence: TGTGCCTGGAGTTACGAGGGGAACCAGCCCCAGCATTTT. The chain employs TRBV30 and TRBJ1-5, with D possibly being TRBD1 (5 bases). V was shortened by 2 bases and J by 7 bases, with 12 bases between the two germline ends. The CDR3 contains 13 residues. The germline gives CDR1 GTSNPN, CDR2 SVGIG (reference sequence).

This clone has a handful of counts. This rearrangement joins TRBV29-1 to TRBJ2-4; D is undetermined. V dropped 3 bases and J dropped 7 bases, with 10 bases sitting between them. Germline values: CDR1 SQVTM, CDR2 ANQGSEA. The CDR3 length is 12 residues. CDR3 bases: TGCAGCGTTGAGCGACTTGGGAACATTCAGTACTTC. This sequence encodes CSVERLGNIQYF.

The J gene is TRBJ2-7, the V gene TRBV29-1; D unresolved. Trimming took off 7 bases at V and 2 bases at J, with 9 bases between the two ends. The CDR3 is 11 residues long. Germline V CDR1 and CDR2: SQVTM, ANQGSEA. The CDR3 coding sequence is TGCAGCGCGGCACAGACCTACGAGCAGTACTTC. Translation: CSAAQTYEQYF.

The genes are TRBV10-3 and TRBJ2-7; D may correspond to TRBD1 or TRBD2 (7 bases each). CDR1 and CDR2 (germline): ENHRY, SYGVKD. This CDR3 region has 15 residues. Trimming left V 4 bases short and J 1 base short, with 14 bases between. CDR3 nucleotides: TGTGCCATCAGTGGGTGGCAGGGGGGGTCCTACGAGCAGTACTTC. It is translated as CAISGWQGGSYEQYF.

The chain carries TRBV5-1 and TRBJ1-2; D call uncertain. CDR3 length: 14 amino acids. Looked up from germline, CDR1 is SGHRS and CDR2 is YFSETQ. V was clipped by 0 bases and J by 2 bases, with 8 bases between them. The CDR3 is CASSLAPGNYGYTF. For the CDR3, the DNA is TGCGCCAGCAGCTTGGCACCAGGCAACTATGGCTACACCTTC.